One sample yielded the 27 T cell receptor beta chains listed below, sequenced in a study of OX40 agonist ivuxolimab in advanced cancers. Profiled with immunoSEQ multiplex PCR; TCRdb holds only in-frame clones, not every one. The table shows about 76,000 clones, with 85% to 90% occurring only once. This sample comprised CD4+ or CD8+ T cells sorted from blood, obtained in a trial of the OX40 agonist ivuxolimab. These receptors originate from an adult with an advanced solid tumor such as melanoma, head and neck, liver or kidney cancer.

This chain connects TRBV19 to TRBJ2-7, with 9 bases that match TRBD1. Germline V gives CDR1 LNHDA, CDR2 SQIVND (reference sequence). This CDR3 region has 14 residues. After removal of 6 bases from V and 5 bases from J, the junction contained 8 bases not matched to a gene. In DNA form, the CDR3 reads TGTGCCAGTAGCTCTTCGGGACAGGGTCACGAGCAGTACTTC. Its translation: CASSSSGQGHEQYF.

The chain couples TRBV19 to TRBJ1-1; D gene ambiguous. Germline V gives CDR1 LNHDA, CDR2 SQIVND (reference sequence). The CDR3 is 13 residues long. Trimming cost V 8 bases and J 7 bases, with 17 bases left between them. Written as DNA, the CDR3 is TGTGCCAGTTCCCCCGGGTTCTCACGTGAAGCTTTCTTT. It yields the protein CASSPGFSREAFF.

This clone was detected a few times. The chain uses TRBV30 and TRBJ2-7; D unresolved. This CDR3 spans 11 amino acids. CDR1 is GTSNPN, CDR2 SVGIG, per germline (reference sequence). Trimming took off 0 bases at V and 5 bases at J, with 5 bases between the two ends. The CDR3 spells CAWSVSDEQYF. DNA for the CDR3: TGTGCCTGGAGTGTATCCGACGAGCAGTACTTC.

The V call is TRBV6-5, the J call TRBJ1-4, with D tentatively TRBD1 (6 bases). The CDR3 totals 14 residues. The germline V gene has CDR1 MNHEY and CDR2 SVGAGI. V lost 0 bases to trimming and J lost 7 bases, with 9 bases between them. DNA of the CDR3: TGTGCCAGCAGTTACTCGGGGGCAGGTGAAAAACTGTTTTTT. The encoded protein is CASSYSGAGEKLFF.

The chain links TRBV27 to TRBJ2-6; D is ambiguous. V was cut by 0 bases and J by 3 bases, with 6 bases left in between. Germline V gene data show CDR1 as MNHEY and CDR2 as SMNVEV (reference sequence). The CDR3 spans 15 residues. In nucleotides, the CDR3 is TGTGCCAGCAGTTTATCCCCTAATGGGGCCAACGTCCTGACTTTC. It is translated as CASSLSPNGANVLTF.

The chain joins TRBV9 to TRBJ2-5; no reliable D call. Germline values: CDR1 SGDLS, CDR2 YYNGEE. The CDR3 runs to 11 residues. Trimming removed 3 bases at V and 5 bases at J, with 5 bases between. This CDR3 reads CASSARETQYF. The DNA of the CDR3 is TGTGCCAGCAGCGCCCGCGAGACCCAGTACTTC. The full variable domain, in which reference TRBV9 and TRBJ2-5 provide the parts outside the CDR3, is DSGVTQTPKHLITATGQRVTLRCSPRSGDLSVYWYQQSLDQGLQFLIQYYNGEERAKGNILERFSAQQFPDLHSELNLSSLELGDSALYFCASSARETQYFGPGTRLLVL.

The V and J genes are TRBV18 and TRBJ2-5; D is unresolved. V gave up 2 bases and J gave up 9 bases, with 16 bases separating them. CDR1 KGHSH and CDR2 LQKENI come from the germline V gene. The CDR3 length is 14 residues. The chain's CDR3 is CASSPTSPQSAQYF. CDR3 DNA sequence: TGTGCCAGCTCACCAACCTCCCCCCAATCAGCCCAGTACTTC.

The chain has TRBV5-6 and TRBJ1-4, with D possibly being TRBD1 (5 bases). Trimming shortened V by 0 bases and J by 1 base, and 7 bases separated the two germline ends. The CDR3 has 15 residues. The germline CDR1 and CDR2 sequences are SGHDT and YYEEEE. For the CDR3, the DNA is TGTGCCAGCAGCTTGGCGGGGGGAACTAATGAAAAACTGTTTTTT. It encodes CASSLAGGTNEKLFF.

V and J are TRBV7-9 and TRBJ2-4; D is unclear. V was trimmed by 1 base and J by 14 bases, leaving 9 bases between them. CDR3 size: 11 residues. From germline, CDR1 is SEHNR and CDR2 FQNEAQ (reference sequence). As DNA, the CDR3 is TGTGCCAGCAGCTTAGGGGATAAGGAGTACTTC. It translates to CASSLGDKEYF. The full variable domain, with the rest looked up from reference TRBV7-9 and TRBJ2-4, is DTGVSQNPRHKITKRGQNVTFRCDPISEHNRLYWYRQTLGQGPEFLTYFQNEAQLEKSRLLSDRFSAERPKGSFSTLEIQRTEQGDSAMYLCASSLGDKEYFGAGTRLSVL.

The chain combines TRBV4-2 with TRBJ1-6; D is possibly TRBD1 (5 bases). The CDR3 runs to 17 residues. V lost 0 bases, J lost 6 bases, and 15 bases lay in between. Germline loops: CDR1 LGHNA, CDR2 YNFKEQ. The DNA for the CDR3 is TGTGCCAGCAGCCAAGATAGTAACAGGCACTCTAATTCACCCCTCCACTTT. It yields the protein CASSQDSNRHSNSPLHF.

This chain joins TRBV6-6 and TRBJ1-1; unclear D gene. The ends were cut back, 2 bases at V and 3 bases at J, with 10 bases in the middle. This CDR3 has 14 amino acids. The germline CDR1 and CDR2 sequences are MNHNY and SVGAGI (reference sequence). CDR3 in amino acids: CASSYQMRDTEAFF. The CDR3 bases are TGTGCCAGCAGTTACCAGATGCGGGACACTGAAGCTTTCTTT.

The chain links TRBV18 to TRBJ1-4, with D hard to call. Deletions cut 0 bases from V and 8 bases from J, with 10 bases between. Per the germline V gene, CDR1 is KGHSH and CDR2 is LQKENI. The CDR3 consists of 14 residues. The CDR3 here is CASSPPVAREKLFF. The DNA for the CDR3 is TGTGCCAGCTCACCACCCGTTGCAAGGGAAAAACTGTTTTTT. Complete variable domain (other parts from reference TRBV18 and TRBJ1-4): NAGVMQNPRHLVRRRGQEARLRCSPMKGHSHVYWYRQLPEEGLKFMVYLQKENIIDESGMPKERFSAEFPKEGPSILRIQQVVRGDSAAYFCASSPPVAREKLFFGSGTQLSVL.

There are a few counts of this clone. The chain employs TRBV29-1 and TRBJ2-1; 7 bases line up with TRBD1. CDR1 is SQVTM and CDR2 is ANQGSEA in the germline V gene. The CDR3 is 13 amino acids. The V gene end was trimmed by 6 bases and the J gene end by 5 bases; junction bases not matched to a gene: 7. The CDR3 DNA reads as TGCAGCGTAGACCACGACAGGGACAATGAGCAGTTCTTC. Translated, it gives CSVDHDRDNEQFF.

This clone appeared a few times. The chain employs TRBV19 and TRBJ2-5; 7 nucleotides line up with TRBD2. The CDR3 spans 15 residues. CDR1 and CDR2 from the germline V gene are LNHDA and SQIVND (reference sequence). V trimming: 1 base; J trimming: 3 bases; junction bases outside the gene matches: 5. CDR3 sequence reads: CASSIGLGREETQYF. CDR3 sequence (DNA): TGTGCCAGTAGTATAGGCTTAGGGAGGGAAGAGACCCAGTACTTC.

The genes are TRBV11-2 and TRBJ2-3; 9 bases fit TRBD1. The germline gives CDR1 SGHAT, CDR2 FQNNGV. V was clipped by 3 bases and J by 3 bases; unmatched bases: 4. This CDR3 has 15 amino acids. CDR3 sequence (DNA): TGTGCCAGCAGCTTCCGGACAGGGGATACAGATACGCAGTATTTT. Protein product: CASSFRTGDTDTQYF. The full variable domain, with the rest looked up from reference TRBV11-2 and TRBJ2-3, is EAGVAQSPRYKIIEKRQSVAFWCNPISGHATLYWYQQILGQGPKLLIQFQNNGVVDDSQLPKDRFSAERLKGVDSTLKIQPAKLEDSAVYLCASSFRTGDTDTQYFGPGTRLTVL.

This clone was counted only a few times. This chain joins TRBV19 and TRBJ2-7; TRBD1 agrees at 9 bases. Trimming removed 1 base from V and 2 bases from J; junction bases left unmatched: 3. Germline values: CDR1 LNHDA, CDR2 SQIVND (reference sequence). CDR3 length: 15 amino acids. The CDR3 coding sequence is TGTGCCAGTAGTATAGTAAGGACAGGGGCCTACGAGCAGTACTTC. Amino acid sequence: CASSIVRTGAYEQYF.

The rearrangement links TRBV5-1 to TRBJ2-1; unclear D gene. The CDR3 is made up of 15 amino acids. Trimming took 0 bases from V and 4 from J, leaving 11 bases between them. Germline CDR1 is SGHRS and CDR2 is YFSETQ. CDR3 in DNA: TGCGCCAGCAGCTTGGGATTAGGCCCTTACAATGAGCAGTTCTTC. This codes for CASSLGLGPYNEQFF.

This clone appeared a few times. The chain carries TRBV29-1 and TRBJ2-7; 8 nucleotides align to TRBD1. The germline CDR1 and CDR2 sequences are SQVTM and ANQGSEA. CDR3 length: 13 residues. The CDR3 spells CSAKGQGHNEQYF. The CDR3 DNA follows: TGCAGTGCAAAAGGACAGGGACACAACGAGCAGTACTTC.

The gene calls are TRBV7-9 and TRBJ2-5; TRBD2 matches 7 bases. Germline V gene sequence: CDR1 SEHNR, CDR2 FQNEAQ (reference sequence). The CDR3 is 15 residues long. V shed 5 bases and J 2 bases; nucleotides not matched to a gene: 8. Written as DNA, the CDR3 is TGTGCCAGCAGCCGATATGCGCGGGGGCAAGAGACCCAGTACTTC. Encoded protein: CASSRYARGQETQYF.

CDR3 DNA: TGTGCCAGCCAGGTTGGGGGTAGCAATCAGCCCCAGCATTTT. Amino acid sequence: CASQVGGSNQPQHF. The chain is built from TRBV6-5 and TRBJ1-5; D is perhaps TRBD1 (5 bases). The CDR3 length is 14 residues. The germline gives CDR1 MNHEY, CDR2 SVGAGI. Trimming pared 8 bases from V and 0 bases from J, leaving 11 bases between.

This clone is a singleton in its sample. The gene calls are TRBV7-9 and TRBJ1-1; a possible D gene is TRBD1 (5 bases). The V end was cut by 4 bases, the J end by 5 bases, with 17 bases between. CDR1 and CDR2 from the germline V gene are SEHNR and FQNEAQ (reference sequence). The CDR3 runs 15 residues. CDR3 nucleotide sequence: TGTGCCAGCAGCTCCCGGGACGGTGAGGGGACTGAAGCTTTCTTT. Translating it yields CASSSRDGEGTEAFF.

The V and J genes are TRBV6-5 and TRBJ2-5, with D possibly matching TRBD2 (6 bases). CDR3 size: 14 residues. CDR1 is MNHEY and CDR2 is SVGAGI in the germline V gene. Trimming took 4 bases from V and 5 from J, leaving 14 bases between them. The CDR3 protein is CASSSRSRGETQYF. The CDR3 DNA reads TGTGCCAGCAGTTCCCGGTCCCGGGGGGAGACCCAGTACTTC.

The CDR3 DNA reads TGTGCCAGCAGCGTGGGCGGATACAATCAGCCCCAGCATTTT. This encodes CASSVGGYNQPQHF. V usage is TRBV9 and J usage is TRBJ1-5; D gene uncertain. Trimming pared 2 bases from V and 3 bases from J, leaving 9 bases between. This CDR3 contains 14 residues. In germline, CDR1 is SGDLS, CDR2 YYNGEE.

J is TRBJ2-7 and V is TRBV6-5, with TRBD2 identical over 7 bases. Germline CDR1 MNHEY, CDR2 SVGAGI. V shed 8 bases, J shed 3 bases, and the junction held 4 bases outside the gene matches. This CDR3 spans 12 amino acids. CDR3 bases: TGTGCCAGCCGGGACTATAACTACGAGCAGTACTTC. The encoded protein is CASRDYNYEQYF.

The chain links TRBV23-1 to TRBJ2-7; the D is unclear. TRBV23-1 is classed as an ORF, of uncertain function. The CDR3 has 15 residues. Deletions cut 1 base from V and 0 bases from J, with 10 bases between. CDR3 loop: CASSQFNVGSYEQYF. The CDR3 nucleotides read TGCGCCAGCAGTCAATTCAACGTGGGCTCCTACGAGCAGTACTTC.

The chain combines TRBV5-1 with TRBJ2-7, with 12 nucleotides matching TRBD1. This CDR3 is built from 17 residues. CDR1 SGHRS and CDR2 YFSETQ come from the germline V gene. V lost 4 bases and J lost 7; bases outside the gene matches: 15. The CDR3 DNA is TGCGCCAGCAGCCCGTACACACCGGGACAGGGGGCGCGGGAGCAGTACTTC. Residues: CASSPYTPGQGAREQYF. Variable domain in full (rest from reference TRBV5-1 and TRBJ2-7): KAGVTQTPRYLIKTRGQQVTLSCSPISGHRSVSWYQQTPGQGLQFLFEYFSETQRNKGNFPGRFSGRQFSNSRSEMNVSTLELGDSALYLCASSPYTPGQGAREQYFGPGTRLTVT.

The chain couples TRBV5-4 to TRBJ2-5; no firm D call. There are 13 residues in the CDR3. Germline CDR1 and CDR2: SGHNT and YYREEE (reference sequence). V lost 0 bases and J 3 bases, leaving 6 bases between the germline ends. The chain's CDR3 is CASSLDREETQYF. The CDR3 nucleotides read TGTGCCAGCAGCTTGGACAGAGAAGAGACCCAGTACTTC.